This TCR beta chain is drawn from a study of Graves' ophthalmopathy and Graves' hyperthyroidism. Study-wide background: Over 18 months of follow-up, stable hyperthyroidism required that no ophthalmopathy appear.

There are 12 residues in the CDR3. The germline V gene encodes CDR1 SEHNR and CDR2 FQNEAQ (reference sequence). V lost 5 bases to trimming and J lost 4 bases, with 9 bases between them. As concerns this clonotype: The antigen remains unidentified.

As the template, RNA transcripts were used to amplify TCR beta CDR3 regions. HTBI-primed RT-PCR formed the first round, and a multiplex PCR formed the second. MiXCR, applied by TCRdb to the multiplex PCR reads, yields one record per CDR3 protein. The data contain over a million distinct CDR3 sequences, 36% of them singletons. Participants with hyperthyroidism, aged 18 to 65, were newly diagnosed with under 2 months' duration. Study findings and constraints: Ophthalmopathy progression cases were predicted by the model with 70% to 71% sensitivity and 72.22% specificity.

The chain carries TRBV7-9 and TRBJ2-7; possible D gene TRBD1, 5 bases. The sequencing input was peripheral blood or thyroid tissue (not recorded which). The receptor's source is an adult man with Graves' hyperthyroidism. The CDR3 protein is CASSGYRYEQYF. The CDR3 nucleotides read TGTGCCAGCAGCGGCTACAGGTACGAGCAGTACTTC.